These 32 T cell receptor beta chains share one sample of origin, sequenced in a study of blood T cell repertoires in COVID-19 (dated by TCRdb to the early 2020s). The library relied on the immunoSEQ multiplex PCR assay. Drawn from immuneACCESS, this table holds only the in-frame rearrangements with V and J called that TCRdb kept. Clones are partly lost; checked studies trace under half to an unresolved V gene and leave the rest unexplained. For this sample the table gives more than 300,000 clones, of which roughly 91% were detected only once. The top ten clonotypes cover 1.2% of the sample. The sequenced sample consisted of PBMCs or T cells enriched from blood (not recorded which). The receptors derive from a woman aged 18 to 35 who had recovered from COVID-19.

V is TRBV3-1 (or the pseudogene TRBV3-2) and J is TRBJ1-1; perhaps TRBD1 as D (5 bases). V lost 1 base to trimming and J lost 7 bases, with 10 bases between them. CDR1 is LGHDT and CDR2 is YNNKEL in the germline V gene (reference sequence). This CDR3 comprises 13 residues. CDR3 bases: TGTGCCAGCAGCCAAGCTCCCACAGGTGAAGCTTTCTTT. Translating gives CASSQAPTGEAFF.

The chain is built from TRBV11-2 and TRBJ2-4, with 9 bases that match TRBD2. The germline V gene has CDR1 SGHAT and CDR2 FQNNGV. The CDR3 consists of 15 residues. The V and J ends lost 5 bases and 2 bases, in that order; junction bases with no gene match: 4. CDR3 bases: TGTGCCAGCAGCACAAGCGGGGGGACCAAAAACATTCAGTACTTC. Translation: CASSTSGGTKNIQYF.

The J gene is TRBJ2-7, the V gene TRBV5-5; perhaps TRBD1 as D (6 bases). The V gene's germline CDR1 is SGHKS and CDR2 YYEKEE (reference sequence). The CDR3 is 15 amino acids. The germline V and J ends were trimmed by 5 bases and 4 bases, with 19 bases remaining between them. The CDR3 sequence: CASRFRRQVDYEQYF. CDR3 bases: TGTGCCAGCAGATTTAGGCGACAGGTCGATTACGAGCAGTACTTC.

In its sample, this clone was seen once. V and J are TRBV7-2 and TRBJ2-7, with 9 positions matching TRBD2. The CDR3 length is 15 residues. Germline V gene lookup returns CDR1 SGHTA and CDR2 FQGNSA. Trimming took 3 bases from V and 0 from J; bases not matched to a gene: 3. This chain's CDR3 is CASSLAGGASYEQYF. CDR3 sequence (DNA): TGTGCCAGCAGCTTGGCGGGGGGGGCCTCCTACGAGCAGTACTTC.

This chain uses TRBV9 with TRBJ2-3, with TRBD2 as a possible D gene (5 bases). Trimming removed 1 base at V and 11 bases at J, with 14 bases between. The CDR3 contains 13 residues. Germline V gene sequence: CDR1 SGDLS, CDR2 YYNGEE. Written as DNA, the CDR3 is TGTGCCAGCAGCGTACCAGAGGGTAGGGAGCAGTATTTT. Translated, it gives CASSVPEGREQYF.

The gene calls are TRBV5-6 and TRBJ2-7; 9 positions agree with TRBD2. The CDR3 is made up of 16 amino acids. Losses at the gene ends were 5 bases for V and 3 bases for J; bases not matched to a gene: 12. Germline CDR1 and CDR2: SGHDT and YYEEEE. CDR3 protein: CASRKGGGVPNYEQYF. The CDR3, as DNA: TGTGCCAGCAGAAAAGGCGGGGGGGTCCCGAACTACGAGCAGTACTTC. Full variable domain (outside the CDR3, taken from reference TRBV5-6 and TRBJ2-7): DAGVTQSPTHLIKTRGQQVTLRCSPKSGHDTVSWYQQALGQGPQFIFQYYEEEERQRGNFPDRFSGHQFPNYSSELNVNALLLGDSALYLCASRKGGGVPNYEQYFGPGTRLTVT.

The chain joins TRBV15 to TRBJ2-1; 8 nucleotides align to TRBD2. Germline-derived CDR1 and CDR2 are LNHNV and YYDKDF (reference sequence). The CDR3 length is 16 residues. V trimming: 6 bases; J trimming: 1 base; junction bases outside the gene matches: 8. For the CDR3, the DNA is TGTGCCACCAGAGGATCTAGCGGGCCTTCCTACAATGAGCAGTTCTTC. Protein sequence: CATRGSSGPSYNEQFF.

A note on this clone: An end of the junction differs from the germline gene, which may be a read error. The chain couples TRBV18 to TRBJ2-5; tentatively, D is TRBD1 (6 bases). The CDR3 is 17 residues long. Per the germline V gene, CDR1 is KGHSH and CDR2 is LQKENI. The CDR3 coding sequence is TGTGCCAGCTCACCCACTACATTTTACAGGGACCAAGATACCCAGTACTTC. Its translation: CASSPTTFYRDQDTQYF.

V gene TRBV11-3 combines with J gene TRBJ1-5; 9 bases map to TRBD1. This CDR3 has 16 amino acids. V shed 5 bases, J shed 3 bases, and the junction held 8 bases outside the gene matches. Germline V lookup: CDR1 SGHNT, CDR2 YENEEA. CDR3 DNA: TGTGCCAGCAGCCCCGGGACAGGGAGGGACAATCAGCCCCAGCATTTT. Amino acids: CASSPGTGRDNQPQHF.

This chain joins TRBV7-9 and TRBJ1-4; 9 bases are shared with TRBD1. The germline gives CDR1 SEHNR, CDR2 FQNEAQ (reference sequence). The CDR3 is 18 residues long. The V and J ends lost 6 bases and 7 bases, in that order; junction bases with no gene match: 18. CDR3 residues: CASRQRPGQGGWFEKLFF. As DNA, the CDR3 is TGTGCCAGCAGGCAAAGACCGGGACAGGGAGGGTGGTTTGAAAAACTGTTTTTT.

The chain employs TRBV7-2 and TRBJ1-5; 7 positions match TRBD1. Germline trimming cut 1 base from V and 3 bases from J; bases unmatched to any gene: 3. Germline V gene lookup returns CDR1 SGHTA and CDR2 FQGNSA. The CDR3 loop spans 15 amino acids. The CDR3 DNA is TGTGCCAGCAGCTTAGAAGGACAGGTCAATCAGCCCCAGCATTTT. Its translation: CASSLEGQVNQPQHF.

The chain recombines TRBV5-1 with TRBJ2-5; D possibly corresponds to TRBD1 (6 bases). The CDR3 extends over 13 amino acids. The V gene lost 1 base and the J gene lost 3 bases, with 7 bases spanning the gap. Germline lookup yields CDR1 SGHRS and CDR2 YFSETQ. Written as DNA, the CDR3 is TGCGCCAGCAGCTTGCAGGGGAAAGAGACCCAGTACTTC. Translating gives CASSLQGKETQYF.

Worth noting for this clone: At one end the junction does not follow the germline gene, possibly because of a read error. J is TRBJ1-1 and V is TRBV5-6; D is perhaps TRBD1 (6 bases). CDR1 and CDR2 from the germline V gene are SGHDT and YYEEEE. This CDR3 region has 11 residues. The CDR3 nucleotides read TGTGCCAGCAGCAGTGGCCGGGACACCTACTTT. Translated, it gives CASSSGRDTYF. Full variable domain (outside the CDR3, taken from reference TRBV5-6 and TRBJ1-1): DAGVTQSPTHLIKTRGQQVTLRCSPKSGHDTVSWYQQALGQGPQFIFQYYEEEERQRGNFPDRFSGHQFPNYSSELNVNALLLGDSALYLCASSSGRDTYFGQGTRLTVV.

The V and J genes are TRBV5-4 and TRBJ2-7, with 8 bases matching TRBD2. The germline gives CDR1 SGHNT, CDR2 YYREEE (reference sequence). The CDR3 loop spans 15 amino acids. Losses at the gene ends were 0 bases for V and 0 bases for J; bases not matched to a gene: 2. Here the CDR3 DNA reads TGTGCCAGCAGCTTGGACCTAGCGGGCTCCTACGAGCAGTACTTC. Its translation: CASSLDLAGSYEQYF.

The chain couples TRBV11-2 to TRBJ1-3, with 10 bases lining up with TRBD1. CDR3 length: 15 residues. Germline V gene lookup returns CDR1 SGHAT and CDR2 FQNNGV. Germline trimming cut 4 bases from V and 4 bases from J; bases unmatched to any gene: 4. The CDR3 sequence is CASSSQGQGGNTIYF. CDR3 DNA sequence: TGTGCCAGCAGCTCCCAGGGACAGGGGGGAAACACCATATATTTT.

V usage is TRBV27 and J usage is TRBJ1-1; no clear D gene. The V gene's germline CDR1 is MNHEY and CDR2 SMNVEV (reference sequence). This CDR3 is 13 amino acids long. V was trimmed by 2 bases and J by 6 bases, leaving 10 bases between them. For the CDR3, the DNA is TGTGCCAGCAGTTTAGCGGGAGTGCCTGAAGCTTTCTTT. Its translation is CASSLAGVPEAFF.

The chain employs TRBV2 and TRBJ2-2, with D perhaps TRBD1 (5 bases). The CDR3 is 17 amino acids. Germline V gene data show CDR1 as SNHLY and CDR2 as FYNNEI. V dropped 0 bases and J dropped 0 bases, with 11 bases sitting between them. The CDR3 nucleotides are TGTGCCAGCAGTGAAGCTGAGGCAGGGACGAACACCGGGGAGCTGTTTTTT. Protein sequence: CASSEAEAGTNTGELFF.

The chain carries TRBV30 and TRBJ1-2, with TRBD1 as a possible D gene (6 bases). The V end was cut by 1 base, the J end by 5 bases, with 11 bases between. This CDR3 region has 13 residues. Germline V gene data show CDR1 as GTSNPN and CDR2 as SVGIG (reference sequence). CDR3 amino acids: CAWSDDRKYGYTF. CDR3 nucleotide sequence: TGTGCCTGGAGTGACGACAGGAAATATGGCTACACCTTC.

The chain carries TRBV7-2 and TRBJ2-7; TRBD1 agrees at 9 bases. V lost 10 bases to trimming and J lost 1 base; unmatched junction nucleotides: 5. The germline V gene has CDR1 SGHTA and CDR2 FQGNSA. The CDR3 consists of 13 residues. The DNA of the CDR3 is TGTGCCATCTCCGGGACAGGGTCCTACGAGCAGTACTTC. As protein: CAISGTGSYEQYF.

This chain links TRBV28 with TRBJ1-5, with 10 positions matching TRBD1. The CDR3 consists of 17 residues. V was pared by 5 bases and J by 7 bases, with 14 bases of the junction left unmatched. Per the germline V gene, CDR1 is MDHEN and CDR2 is SYDVKM. The DNA for the CDR3 is TGTGCCAGCAGTAGCCCCTCCCTGGACAGGGGGTGGCAGCCCCAGCATTTT. Translating it yields CASSSPSLDRGWQPQHF.

The DNA of the CDR3 is TGCGCCAGCAGTTTACAGGGGACCGGGGAGCTGTTTTTT. As protein: CASSLQGTGELFF. The genes are TRBV10-1 and TRBJ2-2, with 7 nucleotides matching TRBD1. CDR3 size: 13 residues. Per the germline V gene, CDR1 is WNHNN and CDR2 is SYGVQD (reference sequence). Trimming at V came to 5 bases and at J to 5 bases, leaving 2 bases not matched to a gene.

The chain uses TRBV11-2 and TRBJ1-2, with D uncertain. The CDR3 spans 16 residues. Germline V CDR1 and CDR2: SGHAT, FQNNGV. Trimming pared 5 bases from V and 3 bases from J, leaving 19 bases between. The CDR3 reads CASSPRARREDYGYTF. CDR3 nucleotides: TGTGCCAGCAGCCCTCGTGCTCGGAGGGAGGACTATGGCTACACCTTC.

This clone appeared a few times. The chain has TRBV19 and TRBJ1-6, with TRBD1 matching over 8 bases. V lost 5 bases, J lost 11 bases, and 14 bases stayed unmatched. Germline CDR1 reads LNHDA; CDR2 reads SQIVND (reference sequence). The CDR3 has 16 amino acids. The CDR3 DNA is TGTGCCAGTAGTCCTCATCAGACAGGGGTGAGGCCACCCCTCCACTTT. Its translation: CASSPHQTGVRPPLHF.

The J gene is TRBJ2-7, the V gene TRBV5-1, with D tentatively TRBD1 (5 bases). CDR3 length equals 15 residues. The V end lost 4 bases, the J end lost 2 bases, and 16 bases lay between the germline ends. Germline CDR1 and CDR2: SGHRS and YFSETQ. The CDR3 protein is CASSTAPAQAYEQYF. CDR3 DNA: TGCGCCAGCAGCACAGCTCCTGCACAGGCCTACGAGCAGTACTTC.

CDR3: CASRGQTSYNSPLHF. The CDR3 nucleotides read TGCGCCAGCAGGGGACAGACCTCCTATAATTCACCCCTCCACTTT. The J gene is TRBJ1-6, the V gene TRBV10-2; 7 bases agree with TRBD1. Germline CDR1 WSHSY, CDR2 SAAADI. The CDR3 extends over 15 amino acids. The junction had 2 bases not matched to a gene; V was cut back by 6 bases and J by 0 bases.

This rearrangement joins TRBV18 to TRBJ1-1, with D possibly being TRBD1 (5 bases). The CDR3 runs to 14 residues. From germline, CDR1 is KGHSH and CDR2 LQKENI. V was pared by 6 bases and J by 5 bases, with 16 bases between. The CDR3 is CASSLVGEGTEAFF. The CDR3 DNA reads TGTGCCAGCTCCCTCGTAGGGGAGGGGACTGAAGCTTTCTTT.

There are a few counts of this clone. J is TRBJ1-1 and V is TRBV11-2; TRBD1 matches 10 bases. With 4 bases clipped from V and 1 base from J, the junction kept 9 bases outside the gene matches. In germline, CDR1 is SGHAT, CDR2 FQNNGV. The length of the CDR3 is 17 residues. CDR3 in DNA: TGTGCCAGCAGCTCGCGGACAGGGGGTTATACGAACACTGAAGCTTTCTTT. Translated, it gives CASSSRTGGYTNTEAFF.

The rearrangement links TRBV29-1 to TRBJ1-1; D gene ambiguous. There are 10 residues in the CDR3. V was pared by 1 base and J by 8 bases, with 5 bases between. Germline CDR1 is SQVTM and CDR2 is ANQGSEA. The CDR3: CSVEAREAFF. The CDR3 coding sequence is TGCAGCGTTGAAGCTAGGGAAGCTTTCTTT. Variable domain in full (rest from reference TRBV29-1 and TRBJ1-1): SAVISQKPSRDICQRGTSLTIQCQVDSQVTMMFWYRQQPGQSLTLIATANQGSEATYESGFVIDKFPISRPNLTFSTLTVSNMSPEDSSIYLCSVEAREAFFGQGTRLTVV.

This sequence joins TRBV7-3 and TRBJ2-2; D gene uncertain. CDR1 SGHTA and CDR2 FQGTGA come from the germline V gene. CDR3 length: 13 amino acids. V gave up 3 bases and J gave up 1 base, with 3 bases separating them. CDR3 nucleotide sequence: TGTGCCAGCAGCTTCATGAACACCGGGGAGCTGTTTTTT. It translates to CASSFMNTGELFF. Combining the CDR3 with reference TRBV7-3 and TRBJ2-2 gives the whole variable domain GAGVSQTPSNKVTEKGKYVELRCDPISGHTALYWYRQSLGQGPEFLIYFQGTGAADDSGLPNDRFFAVRPEGSVSTLKIQRTERGDSAVYLCASSFMNTGELFFGEGSRLTVL.

The rearrangement links TRBV13 to TRBJ2-3; maybe TRBD1 (5 bases). In germline, CDR1 is PRHDT, CDR2 FYEKMQ (reference sequence). CDR3 length equals 15 residues. V was cut by 3 bases and J by 0 bases, with 10 bases left in between. Here the CDR3 DNA reads TGTGCCAGCAGCTTGAAGGGGCCGAGCACAGATACGCAGTATTTT. Translating gives CASSLKGPSTDTQYF.

The chain joins TRBV28 to TRBJ1-4; 7 bases fit TRBD1. Germline assignment: CDR1 MDHEN and CDR2 SYDVKM. CDR3 length: 15 amino acids. Germline trimming cut 5 bases from V and 8 bases from J; bases unmatched to any gene: 11. The DNA for the CDR3 is TGTGCCAGCAGTACCCACAGGGGATCTTTGGAAAAACTGTTTTTT. It codes for CASSTHRGSLEKLFF.

This clone has only one observation. The chain employs TRBV4-1 and TRBJ1-1, with a tentative D call TRBD1 (6 bases). Trimming removed 4 bases at V and 6 bases at J, with 15 bases between. Germline lookup yields CDR1 MGHRA and CDR2 YSYEKL. This CDR3 spans 14 amino acids. DNA of the CDR3: TGCGCCAGCAGCCTTGGGGGGGCGGGCTCTGAAGCTTTCTTT. It translates to CASSLGGAGSEAFF.